These 4 T cell receptor beta chains share one sample of origin, sequenced in a study of cytomegalovirus exposure and HLA in healthy donors. Clones were read by immunoSEQ multiplex PCR, and TCRdb kept only the in-frame ones, dropping some. This sample carries some 100,000 clones, 86% of them seen once, and the ten largest clones take around 5%. Sequencing was performed on PBMCs. The receptors were sampled from a young man in good health and CMV-seronegative.

The chain employs TRBV6-1 and TRBJ2-7; 10 positions match TRBD1. This CDR3 has 14 residues. In germline, CDR1 is MNHNS, CDR2 SASEGT. Trimming took 6 bases from V and 1 from J; bases not matched to a gene: 3. This chain's CDR3 is CASRPGQGSYEQYF. In DNA form, the CDR3 reads TGTGCCAGCAGGCCGGGACAGGGGTCCTACGAGCAGTACTTC.

This chain joins TRBV19 and TRBJ1-5; D unclear. Trimming pared 6 bases from V and 9 bases from J, leaving 12 bases between. Germline V gene data show CDR1 as LNHDA and CDR2 as SQIVND (reference sequence). This CDR3 comprises 12 residues. CDR3 DNA: TGTGCCAGTAGCCTCAATGGGAGGCCCCAGCATTTT. Amino acids: CASSLNGRPQHF.

This chain links TRBV5-6 with TRBJ2-1, with D tentatively TRBD2 (7 bases). The V gene lost 1 base and the J gene lost 1 base, with 15 bases spanning the gap. Germline loops: CDR1 SGHDT, CDR2 YYEEEE. The CDR3 is made up of 17 amino acids. The CDR3 loop is CASSLTGGQISYNEQFF. In nucleotides, the CDR3 is TGTGCCAGCAGCTTGACGGGGGGCCAGATTTCCTACAATGAGCAGTTCTTC.

V and J are TRBV7-2 and TRBJ1-1, with TRBD1 matching 12 bases. This CDR3 spans 16 amino acids. The V gene's germline CDR1 is SGHTA and CDR2 FQGNSA. The V segment lost 5 bases and the J segment 3 bases; nucleotides outside the gene matches: 7. CDR3 protein: CASSRAGQGAHTEAFF. In DNA form, the CDR3 reads TGTGCCAGCAGCCGGGCGGGACAGGGGGCCCACACTGAAGCTTTCTTT.